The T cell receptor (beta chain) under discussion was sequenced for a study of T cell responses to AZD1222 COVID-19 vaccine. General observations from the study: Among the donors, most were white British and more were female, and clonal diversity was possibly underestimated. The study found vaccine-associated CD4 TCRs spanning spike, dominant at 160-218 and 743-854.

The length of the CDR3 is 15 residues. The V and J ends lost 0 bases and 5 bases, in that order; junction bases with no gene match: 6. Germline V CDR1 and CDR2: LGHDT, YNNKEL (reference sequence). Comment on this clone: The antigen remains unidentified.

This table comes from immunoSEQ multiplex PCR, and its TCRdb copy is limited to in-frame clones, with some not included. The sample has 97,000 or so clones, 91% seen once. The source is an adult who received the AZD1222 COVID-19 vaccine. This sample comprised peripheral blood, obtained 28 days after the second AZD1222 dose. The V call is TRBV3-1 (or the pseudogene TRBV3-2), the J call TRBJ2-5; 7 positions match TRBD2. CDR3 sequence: CASSQDLPGGETQYF. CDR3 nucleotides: TGTGCCAGCAGCCAAGATCTACCCGGGGGGGAGACCCAGTACTTC.